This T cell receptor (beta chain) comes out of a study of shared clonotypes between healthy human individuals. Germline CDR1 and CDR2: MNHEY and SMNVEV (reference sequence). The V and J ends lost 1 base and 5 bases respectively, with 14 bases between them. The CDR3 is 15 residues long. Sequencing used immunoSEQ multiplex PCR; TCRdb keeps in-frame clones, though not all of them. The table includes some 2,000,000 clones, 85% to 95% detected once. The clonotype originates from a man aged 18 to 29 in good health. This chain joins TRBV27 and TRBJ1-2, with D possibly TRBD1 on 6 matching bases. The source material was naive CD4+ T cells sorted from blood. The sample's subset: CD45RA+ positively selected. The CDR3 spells CASSLLDRIPYGYTF. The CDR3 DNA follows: TGTGCCAGCAGTTTATTAGACAGGATACCGTATGGCTACACCTTC.